Following are 24 T cell receptor beta chains from one sample sequenced in a study of T cell changes during pregnancy in multiple sclerosis. Clones were read by immunoSEQ multiplex PCR, and TCRdb kept only the in-frame ones, dropping some. The sample carries about 42,000 clones, 80% to 90% recorded once. The sample in question was CD4+ T cells from peripheral blood mononuclear cells, obtained before pregnancy. The receptors shown here come from a female donor with multiple sclerosis, enrolled in a pregnancy study.

This clone has only a few counts. CDR3 amino acids: CASSWDRGSGNIQYF. For the CDR3, the DNA is TGCGCCAGCAGCTGGGACCGGGGGTCGGGAAACATTCAGTACTTC. The chain recombines TRBV5-1 with TRBJ2-4; TRBD2 is a possible D gene (6 bases). V was shortened by 3 bases and J by 6 bases, with 16 bases between the two germline ends. This CDR3 is built from 15 residues. Germline V gives CDR1 SGHRS, CDR2 YFSETQ.

This chain uses TRBV18 with TRBJ1-5; D gene uncertain. Trimming stripped 3 bases from V and 0 bases from J, with 15 bases between. Germline loops: CDR1 KGHSH, CDR2 LQKENI. The CDR3 covers 17 residues. In nucleotides, the CDR3 is TGTGCCAGCTCACCTGTCTCAGGTCGAGATAGCAATCAGCCCCAGCATTTT. As protein: CASSPVSGRDSNQPQHF.

The genes are TRBV5-5 and TRBJ2-3; 7 bases map to TRBD2. The CDR3 consists of 14 residues. V dropped 6 bases and J dropped 3; count of bases not matched to a gene: 7. CDR1 and CDR2 (germline): SGHKS, YYEKEE (reference sequence). The CDR3 DNA reads as TGTGCCAGCACCTTTGGGGGGGGAACAGATACGCAGTATTTT. Protein product: CASTFGGGTDTQYF.

The chain is built from TRBV7-8 and TRBJ1-2, with D perhaps matching TRBD1 (6 bases). The CDR3 has 15 residues. Trimming took off 1 base at V and 4 bases at J, with 13 bases between the two ends. Germline V gives CDR1 SGHVS, CDR2 FQNEAQ. The DNA of the CDR3 is TGTGCCAGCAGCTTAGAAACAGGGAGCGTCTATGGCTACACCTTC. It encodes CASSLETGSVYGYTF.

The J gene is TRBJ2-3, the V gene TRBV5-8, with 7 bases lining up with TRBD1. This CDR3 contains 14 residues. Germline V gene lookup returns CDR1 SGHTS and CDR2 YDEGEE. J was trimmed by 2 bases and V by 2 bases; bases with no gene match: 2. The CDR3 region has the DNA TGTGCCAGCAGCTTCGGACAGGACACAGATACGCAGTATTTT. Translating it yields CASSFGQDTDTQYF.

V gene TRBV2 combines with J gene TRBJ1-2; D is perhaps TRBD1 (6 bases). The CDR3 contains 15 residues. V gave up 1 base and J gave up 1 base, with 10 bases separating them. Germline assignment: CDR1 SNHLY and CDR2 FYNNEI. The CDR3 coding sequence is TGTGCCAGCAGTGAAGACCTCAGGGGTAACTATGGCTACACCTTC. Translation: CASSEDLRGNYGYTF.

The CDR3 sequence: CASSFLDRPNYGYTF. The DNA of the CDR3 is TGTGCCAGCAGTTTCCTGGACAGGCCCAACTATGGCTACACCTTC. The genes are TRBV27 and TRBJ1-2; 7 nucleotides line up with TRBD1. The J segment lost 2 bases and the V segment lost 3 bases, leaving 6 bases of the junction unmatched. The CDR3 has 15 amino acids. Per germline, CDR1 MNHEY and CDR2 SMNVEV (reference sequence).

The chain employs TRBV6-5 and TRBJ2-3; D is perhaps TRBD2 (6 bases). The CDR3 covers 15 residues. V was cut by 2 bases and J by 1 base, with 10 bases left in between. Looked up from germline, CDR1 is MNHEY and CDR2 is SVGAGI. CDR3 amino acids: CASSYGASGTDTQYF. In nucleotides, the CDR3 is TGTGCCAGCAGTTACGGGGCTAGCGGCACAGATACGCAGTATTTT.

The rearrangement uses TRBV19 and TRBJ1-5, with 9 bases lining up with TRBD1. The CDR3 contains 17 residues. The ends lost 7 bases at V and 2 bases at J; junction bases unmatched: 12. Germline assignment: CDR1 LNHDA and CDR2 SQIVND (reference sequence). The CDR3 loop reads CASTPSQGQGGNQPQHF. In DNA form, the CDR3 reads TGTGCCAGTACCCCCAGCCAGGGACAGGGCGGCAATCAGCCCCAGCATTTT.

This clone turned up a few times. This chain uses TRBV4-2 with TRBJ2-7, with D possibly matching TRBD1 (6 bases). Looked up from germline, CDR1 is LGHNA and CDR2 is YNFKEQ. The V end lost 4 bases, the J end lost 2 bases, and 12 bases lay between the germline ends. The CDR3 is 14 residues long. DNA for the CDR3: TGTGCCAGCAGCCGGGAAACAGGGACCTACGAGCAGTACTTC. Translating it yields CASSRETGTYEQYF.

This rearrangement joins TRBV6-5 to TRBJ1-2; TRBD1 might be the D (5 bases). The CDR3 runs 12 residues. Looked up from germline, CDR1 is MNHEY and CDR2 is SVGAGI. V was pared by 6 bases and J by 5 bases, with 10 bases between. The CDR3 loop reads CASSPDRYGYTF. CDR3 DNA: TGTGCCAGCAGCCCCGACAGATATGGCTACACCTTC.

The chain couples TRBV2 to TRBJ2-7; 13 positions agree with TRBD2. Germline CDR1 is SNHLY and CDR2 is FYNNEI. This CDR3 is 14 amino acids long. Here the CDR3 reads CAKQRGLAGREQYF. The CDR3 bases are TGTGCTAAGCAAAGGGGACTAGCGGGGAGGGAGCAGTACTTC.

Many counts were recorded for this clone. Other DNA sequences from this sample encode an identical CDR3 as well. The gene calls are TRBV11-3 and TRBJ2-1; possible D gene TRBD2, 6 bases. The V end lost 4 bases, the J end lost 2 bases, and 9 bases lay between the germline ends. Germline values: CDR1 SGHNT, CDR2 YENEEA. The CDR3 extends over 14 amino acids. CDR3 bases: TGTGCCAGCAGCTCGGGACTTGCCTACAATGAGCAGTTCTTC. Protein sequence: CASSSGLAYNEQFF.

The chain links TRBV4-2 to TRBJ2-1; 7 bases fit TRBD1. Germline V CDR1 and CDR2: LGHNA, YNFKEQ. J was trimmed by 13 bases and V by 4 bases; bases with no gene match: 7. This CDR3 is 12 amino acids long. The CDR3 protein is CASSLNRDRQFF. CDR3 nucleotide sequence: TGTGCCAGCAGCCTAAACCGGGACAGACAGTTCTTC.

V and J are TRBV5-6 and TRBJ1-6; tentatively, D is TRBD1 (5 bases). Germline V gene lookup returns CDR1 SGHDT and CDR2 YYEEEE. CDR3 length: 15 amino acids. Deletions cut 4 bases from V and 8 bases from J, with 16 bases between. CDR3 residues: CASSGGAGLDSPLHF. CDR3 in DNA: TGTGCCAGCAGCGGCGGGGCAGGGTTGGATTCACCCCTCCACTTT.

The chain is built from TRBV5-8 and TRBJ2-7; D might be TRBD2 (5 bases). Looked up from germline, CDR1 is SGHTS and CDR2 is YDEGEE. CDR3 length: 15 amino acids. Between the trimmed V and J ends, which lost 0 bases and 7 bases, there was a span of 17 bases. The CDR3 sequence is CASSLGLARSGEQYF. In DNA, the CDR3 is TGTGCCAGCAGCTTGGGGTTAGCTCGCTCGGGGGAGCAGTACTTC.

This sequence joins TRBV29-1 and TRBJ1-2, with 9 bases that match TRBD1. V dropped 6 bases and J dropped 4; count of bases not matched to a gene: 9. Germline V gene data show CDR1 as SQVTM and CDR2 as ANQGSEA. CDR3 length: 14 amino acids. This CDR3 reads CSVTTTGGAYGYTF. CDR3 DNA: TGCAGCGTGACTACAACAGGGGGCGCCTATGGCTACACCTTC.

In DNA, the CDR3 is TGTGCCAGCAGCTGGACTGACAGGCAGAACACTGAAGCTTTCTTT. This codes for CASSWTDRQNTEAFF. V gene TRBV11-1 combines with J gene TRBJ1-1, with D possibly being TRBD1 (6 bases). This CDR3 is 15 amino acids long. CDR1 is SGHAT, CDR2 FQDESV, per germline (reference sequence). Trimming took 4 bases from V and 1 from J, leaving 13 bases between them.

This clone was seen more than once but under ten times. The chain recombines TRBV6-8 with TRBJ2-2; 10 bases match TRBD1. CDR1 and CDR2 (germline): MNHGY, SAAAGT. J lost 9 bases, V lost 6 bases, and 10 bases had no gene match. This CDR3 is 15 amino acids long. The CDR3 bases are TGTGCCAGCAGCGACAGGGGGCGGGGTGGCCGGGAGCTGTTTTTT. Translation gives CASSDRGRGGRELFF.

This chain connects TRBV30 to TRBJ2-7; 8 bases are a match to TRBD1. V was clipped by 2 bases and J by 3 bases; unmatched bases: 6. Germline values: CDR1 GTSNPN, CDR2 SVGIG (reference sequence). The CDR3 runs 14 residues. The CDR3 spells CAWSHAGGSYEQYF. In nucleotides, the CDR3 is TGTGCCTGGAGTCACGCAGGGGGCAGCTACGAGCAGTACTTC.

This chain joins TRBV27 and TRBJ1-5, with a possible D match to TRBD1 (6 bases). The CDR3 is 17 amino acids. The V end was cut by 3 bases, the J end by 2 bases, with 17 bases between. Germline assignment: CDR1 MNHEY and CDR2 SMNVEV (reference sequence). CDR3: CASSFLFSGEGNQPQHF. The CDR3 DNA follows: TGTGCCAGCAGTTTCCTTTTCTCAGGGGAAGGCAATCAGCCCCAGCATTTT.

The V gene is TRBV5-1, the J gene TRBJ2-5; 11 positions agree with TRBD1. With 4 bases clipped from V and 5 bases from J, the junction kept 7 bases outside the gene matches. CDR3 size: 15 residues. Per the germline V gene, CDR1 is SGHRS and CDR2 is YFSETQ. The CDR3 DNA is TGCGCCAGCAGCGGAGTGGGACAGGGGGAGGAGACCCAGTACTTC. Its translation: CASSGVGQGEETQYF.

This chain joins TRBV7-9 and TRBJ1-1, with 7 bases aligning to TRBD1. CDR3 size: 14 residues. Germline CDR1 SEHNR, CDR2 FQNEAQ (reference sequence). V was clipped by 1 base and J by 7 bases; unmatched bases: 6. CDR3 amino acids: CASSLGGTDIEAFF. The DNA of the CDR3 is TGTGCCAGCAGCTTAGGAGGGACAGATATTGAAGCTTTCTTT.

The rearrangement joins TRBV28 to TRBJ1-5; D is perhaps TRBD1 (6 bases). The CDR3 is 16 residues long. The V and J ends lost 6 bases and 1 base respectively, with 16 bases between them. Germline V gene sequence: CDR1 MDHEN, CDR2 SYDVKM. DNA of the CDR3: TGTGCCAGCAGATCTAGCCTCAGGGGAAGCAATCAGCCCCAGCATTTT. Protein: CASRSSLRGSNQPQHF.